The sequence of this TCR beta chain was determined in a study of T cells in Graves' hyperthyroidism and ophthalmopathy. This CDR3 contains 16 residues. The junction had 6 bases not matched to a gene; V was cut back by 2 bases and J by 3 bases. Germline lookup yields CDR1 MNHEY and CDR2 SVGAGI. RNA transcripts were the template for amplifying TCR beta CDR3 regions. The HTBI primer set was used in a first-round RT-PCR of the TCR CDR3. From the multiplex PCR reads, TCRdb called clonotypes with MiXCR, one entry per CDR3 protein. The sample lists roughly 400,000 distinct CDR3 sequences, more than 12% occurring once.

The chain combines TRBV6-5 with TRBJ2-5, with 10 bases fitting TRBD2. This sequence originates from a man in his fifties with Graves' ophthalmopathy. Sequencing input: blood. In nucleotides, the CDR3 is TGTGCCAGCAGTTACCAAGCGGGAGGGCAGAAAGAGACCCAGTACTTC. This translates into CASSYQAGGQKETQYF.